This T cell receptor (beta chain) is from a study of blood T cell repertoires in COVID-19. Background on the study: Samples representing acute and convalescent COVID-19 were sourced from the United States, Italy and Spain. Sources were T cells, B-cell-depleted T cells, or PBMCs; the material itself was cDNA or gDNA.

In the study's own analysis: Estimation of nucleated cell counts relied on the amplification of reference gene primers. Sequencing was performed with immunoSEQ multiplex PCR; in TCRdb, only in-frame clones are kept and a portion is missing. The V and J calls and the clone size are those of that table, but D and trimming were determined from the DNA. The sample holds 80,000 to 100,000 clones; 81% are singletons and the top ten take about 4.1%. The CDR3 contains 17 residues. Trimming took 1 base from V and 5 from J; bases not matched to a gene: 6. Germline CDR1 reads SGHVS; CDR2 reads FQNEAQ. The sample taken for sequencing was peripheral blood. The receptor was derived from a man between 60 and 75 years old with acute or convalescent COVID-19. The chain recombines TRBV7-8 with TRBJ2-3; the match to TRBD2 covers 13 bases. CDR3: CASSLETSGGVRDTQYF. CDR3 DNA sequence: TGTGCCAGCAGCTTAGAAACTAGCGGGGGGGTTAGAGATACGCAGTATTTT.